Listed below are T cell receptor beta chains from one sample, sequenced in a study of blood T cell repertoires in COVID-19. Using immunoSEQ multiplex PCR, the repertoire was profiled, and TCRdb retains in-frame clones only, with some absent. The sample has about 80,000 clones; roughly 78% are singletons. Input material: peripheral blood. The receptors derive from a human donor in a cohort sampled during active COVID-19. Each CDR3 is given with its conserved first and last residue. Each record gives: V gene, J gene, clone size, D gene, CDR3 protein, CDR3 DNA. D genes are given only for firm matches. Clone size is stated in some rows and not others, as once, few, many or a class when expanded.

V gene: TRBV30; J gene: TRBJ1-1; clone size: NA; D gene: NA; CDR3 protein: CAWSRWTPNTEAFF; CDR3 DNA: TGTGCCTGGAGTCGATGGACTCCGAACACTGAAGCTTTCTTT
V gene: TRBV28; J gene: TRBJ2-7; clone size: NA; D gene: NA; CDR3 protein: CASSSPPRGYF; CDR3 DNA: TGTGCCAGCAGTTCACCGCCCAGGGGGTACTTC
V gene: TRBV5-8; J gene: TRBJ1-3; clone size: NA; D gene: NA; CDR3 protein: CASSLLIGSSGNTIYF; CDR3 DNA: TGTGCCAGCAGCTTGTTAATCGGTTCTAGTGGAAACACCATATATTTT
V gene: TRBV28; J gene: TRBJ2-1; clone size: once; D gene: TRBD2; CDR3 protein: CASWRGSSYNEQFF; CDR3 DNA: TGTGCCAGCTGGCGGGGGAGCTCCTACAATGAGCAGTTCTTC
V gene: TRBV27; J gene: TRBJ1-5; clone size: once; D gene: TRBD1; CDR3 protein: CASSWGQGNQPQHF; CDR3 DNA: TGTGCCAGCAGCTGGGGACAGGGGAATCAGCCCCAGCATTTT
V gene: TRBV7-2; J gene: TRBJ2-5; clone size: NA; D gene: NA; CDR3 protein: CASSPNRGSPQETQYF; CDR3 DNA: TGTGCCAGCAGCCCAAACCGGGGTAGCCCTCAAGAGACCCAGTACTTC
V gene: TRBV6-2/TRBV6-3; J gene: TRBJ1-2; clone size: NA; D gene: TRBD1; CDR3 protein: CASSSRTGSTNYGYTF; CDR3 DNA: TGTGCCAGCAGTTCACGGACAGGGAGTACCAACTATGGCTACACCTTC
V gene: TRBV3-1/TRBV3-2; J gene: TRBJ2-2; clone size: NA; D gene: TRBD1; CDR3 protein: CASSRDRAVTGELFF; CDR3 DNA: TGTGCCAGCAGCCGGGACAGGGCCGTCACCGGGGAGCTGTTTTTT
V gene: TRBV19; J gene: TRBJ2-1; clone size: NA; D gene: TRBD1; CDR3 protein: CASSGTGYNEQFF; CDR3 DNA: TGTGCCAGTTCCGGGACAGGGTACAATGAGCAGTTCTTC
V gene: TRBV9; J gene: TRBJ2-5; clone size: NA; D gene: TRBD2; CDR3 protein: CASSANRLAGGVETQYF; CDR3 DNA: TGTGCCAGCAGCGCCAACAGACTAGCGGGGGGGGTAGAGACCCAGTACTTC
V gene: TRBV5-1; J gene: TRBJ2-6; clone size: NA; D gene: NA; CDR3 protein: CASSLDVVGANVLTF; CDR3 DNA: TGCGCCAGCAGCTTGGATGTCGTGGGGGCCAACGTCCTGACTTTC
V gene: TRBV2; J gene: TRBJ1-5; clone size: NA; D gene: NA; CDR3 protein: CASKGKLAGINQPQHF; CDR3 DNA: TGTGCCAGCAAGGGGAAACTGGCAGGGATCAATCAGCCCCAGCATTTT
V gene: TRBV28; J gene: TRBJ2-1; clone size: NA; D gene: TRBD2; CDR3 protein: CASILSGTSGVSYNEQFF; CDR3 DNA: TGTGCCAGCATCCTCTCAGGGACTAGCGGGGTCTCCTACAATGAGCAGTTCTTC
V gene: TRBV30; J gene: TRBJ1-4; clone size: NA; D gene: TRBD1; CDR3 protein: CAWKRQGSSEKLFF; CDR3 DNA: TGTGCCTGGAAACGACAGGGGTCGAGTGAAAAACTGTTTTTT
V gene: TRBV3-1/TRBV3-2; J gene: TRBJ2-7; clone size: NA; D gene: TRBD2; CDR3 protein: CASSRRLAGGTYEQYF; CDR3 DNA: TGTGCCAGCAGCCGTCGCTTAGCGGGGGGAACCTACGAGCAGTACTTC
V gene: TRBV5-1; J gene: TRBJ1-3; clone size: NA; D gene: TRBD1; CDR3 protein: CASSPSATGVGNTIYF; CDR3 DNA: TGCGCCAGCAGCCCCTCCGCGACAGGGGTCGGAAACACCATATATTTT
V gene: TRBV19; J gene: TRBJ2-7; clone size: NA; D gene: NA; CDR3 protein: CASSIKAGNYEQYF; CDR3 DNA: TGTGCCAGTAGTATAAAAGCAGGGAACTACGAGCAGTACTTC
V gene: TRBV6-5; J gene: TRBJ2-3; clone size: NA; D gene: NA; CDR3 protein: CASRAGTVVDTQYF; CDR3 DNA: TGTGCCAGCAGGGCGGGGACTGTGGTAGATACGCAGTATTTT
V gene: TRBV3-1/TRBV3-2; J gene: TRBJ2-7; clone size: NA; D gene: NA; CDR3 protein: CASSQDLGRGSYF; CDR3 DNA: TGTGCCAGCAGCCAAGATCTAGGGAGGGGGTCGTACTTC
V gene: TRBV3-1/TRBV3-2; J gene: TRBJ2-3; clone size: NA; D gene: TRBD2; CDR3 protein: CASSQSGGADTQYF; CDR3 DNA: TGTGCCAGCAGCCAAAGCGGGGGGGCAGATACGCAGTATTTT
V gene: TRBV9; J gene: TRBJ2-7; clone size: NA; D gene: NA; CDR3 protein: CASSVRSGAGEQYF; CDR3 DNA: TGTGCCAGCAGCGTCAGGTCAGGGGCAGGCGAGCAGTACTTC
V gene: TRBV6-5; J gene: TRBJ2-3; clone size: NA; D gene: NA; CDR3 protein: CASSSSDSASTDTQYF; CDR3 DNA: TGTGCCAGCAGTTCCTCGGACAGCGCTAGCACAGATACGCAGTATTTT
V gene: TRBV19; J gene: TRBJ1-6; clone size: many; D gene: NA; CDR3 protein: CASRHRDSPLHF; CDR3 DNA: TGTGCCAGTAGACACAGGGATTCACCCCTCCACTTT
V gene: TRBV3-1/TRBV3-2; J gene: TRBJ1-3; clone size: NA; D gene: TRBD1; CDR3 protein: CASSIQGENTIYF; CDR3 DNA: TGTGCCAGCAGCATACAGGGGGAAAACACCATATATTTT
V gene: TRBV4-1; J gene: TRBJ2-5; clone size: NA; D gene: TRBD2; CDR3 protein: CASSQVAGGTQETQYF; CDR3 DNA: TGCGCCAGCAGCCAAGTCGCGGGGGGCACTCAAGAGACCCAGTACTTC
V gene: TRBV12-3/TRBV12-4; J gene: TRBJ2-4; clone size: NA; D gene: TRBD1; CDR3 protein: CASSYRGWNIQYF; CDR3 DNA: TGTGCCAGCAGTTACAGGGGATGGAACATTCAGTACTTC
V gene: TRBV5-4; J gene: TRBJ1-1; clone size: few; D gene: TRBD1; CDR3 protein: CASSWNRQGPNTEAFF; CDR3 DNA: TGTGCCAGCAGCTGGAATCGACAGGGCCCGAACACTGAAGCTTTCTTT
V gene: TRBV3-1/TRBV3-2; J gene: TRBJ1-2; clone size: NA; D gene: TRBD1; CDR3 protein: CASSQLTGTGGGYTF; CDR3 DNA: TGTGCCAGCAGCCAACTGACCGGGACAGGGGGTGGCTACACCTTC
V gene: TRBV7-2; J gene: TRBJ2-3; clone size: NA; D gene: TRBD2; CDR3 protein: CASSLEGTRAGDTQYF; CDR3 DNA: TGTGCCAGCAGCTTGGAAGGGACTAGAGCTGGAGATACGCAGTATTTT
V gene: TRBV5-6; J gene: TRBJ2-7; clone size: NA; D gene: NA; CDR3 protein: CASSFRGGGYSYEQYF; CDR3 DNA: TGTGCCAGCAGCTTCAGGGGCGGGGGCTACTCCTACGAGCAGTACTTC
V gene: TRBV12-3/TRBV12-4; J gene: TRBJ1-5; clone size: NA; D gene: TRBD1; CDR3 protein: CASSFRGNQPQHF; CDR3 DNA: TGTGCCAGCAGCTTCAGGGGGAACCAGCCCCAGCATTTT
V gene: TRBV30; J gene: TRBJ1-5; clone size: NA; D gene: TRBD1; CDR3 protein: CAWSPGGYQPQHF; CDR3 DNA: TGTGCCTGGTCCCCAGGGGGGTATCAGCCCCAGCATTTT
V gene: TRBV11-2; J gene: TRBJ1-4; clone size: NA; D gene: TRBD1; CDR3 protein: CASSLVGQGFTNEKLFF; CDR3 DNA: TGTGCCAGCAGCTTAGTGGGACAGGGTTTCACTAATGAAAAACTGTTTTTT
V gene: TRBV29-1; J gene: TRBJ2-2; clone size: NA; D gene: NA; CDR3 protein: CSVVRDTGELFF; CDR3 DNA: TGCAGCGTTGTACGAGACACCGGGGAGCTGTTTTTT
V gene: TRBV7-3; J gene: TRBJ1-6; clone size: few; D gene: NA; CDR3 protein: CASSALGSGKNSPLHF; CDR3 DNA: TGTGCCAGCAGCGCCCTGGGGTCGGGGAAAAATTCACCCCTCCACTTT
V gene: TRBV3-1/TRBV3-2; J gene: TRBJ2-3; clone size: NA; D gene: NA; CDR3 protein: CASSQVMRISDTQYF; CDR3 DNA: TGTGCCAGCAGCCAAGTAATGCGGATTTCAGATACGCAGTATTTT
V gene: TRBV9; J gene: TRBJ2-5; clone size: NA; D gene: NA; CDR3 protein: CASSVGSVRWQETQYF; CDR3 DNA: TGTGCCAGCAGCGTAGGATCGGTGCGGTGGCAAGAGACCCAGTACTTC
V gene: TRBV18; J gene: TRBJ2-3; clone size: NA; D gene: TRBD1; CDR3 protein: CASSKDREADTQYF; CDR3 DNA: TGTGCCAGCTCAAAGGACAGGGAGGCAGATACGCAGTATTTT
V gene: TRBV10-3; J gene: TRBJ2-5; clone size: NA; D gene: TRBD1; CDR3 protein: CATGDRGRETQYF; CDR3 DNA: TGTGCCACCGGCGACAGGGGGCGGGAGACCCAGTACTTC
V gene: TRBV2; J gene: TRBJ2-3; clone size: NA; D gene: NA; CDR3 protein: CASSLPDTQYF; CDR3 DNA: TGTGCCAGCAGCCTCCCAGATACGCAGTATTTT
V gene: TRBV4-1; J gene: TRBJ2-3; clone size: NA; D gene: NA; CDR3 protein: CASSQLGRGTQYF; CDR3 DNA: TGCGCCAGCAGCCAACTGGGTAGGGGTACGCAGTATTTT
V gene: TRBV19; J gene: TRBJ1-1; clone size: NA; D gene: NA; CDR3 protein: CASSTRLNTEAFF; CDR3 DNA: TGTGCCAGTAGTACTAGACTGAACACTGAAGCTTTCTTT
V gene: TRBV12-5; J gene: TRBJ1-5; clone size: NA; D gene: NA; CDR3 protein: CASARGGGQPQHF; CDR3 DNA: TGTGCTAGTGCGAGGGGGGGCGGGCAGCCCCAGCATTTT
V gene: TRBV11-2; J gene: TRBJ2-3; clone size: NA; D gene: TRBD2; CDR3 protein: CASSPYSGGYTDTQYF; CDR3 DNA: TGTGCCAGCAGCCCGTATAGCGGGGGGTACACAGATACGCAGTATTTT